This entry describes one T cell receptor beta chain. Random hexamers served to reverse transcribe roughly 0.45 to 1 ug RNA. MiXCR, applied by TCRdb to the immunoSEQ multiplex PCR reads, yields one record per CDR3 protein. The table lists about 200,000 distinct CDR3 sequences, around 95% of them singletons. The entry originates in a study of CD8 T cells in Susac syndrome. This CDR3 spans 13 amino acids. The germline gives CDR1 LGHDT, CDR2 YNNKEL (reference sequence). The ends lost 4 bases at V and 10 bases at J; junction bases unmatched: 7. The rearrangement uses TRBV3-1 and TRBJ1-1, with TRBD1 matching 9 bases. This sequence originates from a human donor with multiple sclerosis. Sequenced input: CD4+ T cells from PBMCs. The CDR3 loop reads CASSPGTGFGAFF. The DNA of the CDR3 is TGTGCCAGCAGCCCCGGGACAGGGTTTGGAGCTTTCTTT. Full variable domain (remainder filled in from reference TRBV3-1 and TRBJ1-1): DTAVSQTPKYLVTQMGNDKSIKCEQNLGHDTMYWYKQDSKKFLKIMFSYNNKELIINETVPNRFSPKSPDKAHLNLHINSLELGDSAVYFCASSPGTGFGAFFGQGTRLTVV.